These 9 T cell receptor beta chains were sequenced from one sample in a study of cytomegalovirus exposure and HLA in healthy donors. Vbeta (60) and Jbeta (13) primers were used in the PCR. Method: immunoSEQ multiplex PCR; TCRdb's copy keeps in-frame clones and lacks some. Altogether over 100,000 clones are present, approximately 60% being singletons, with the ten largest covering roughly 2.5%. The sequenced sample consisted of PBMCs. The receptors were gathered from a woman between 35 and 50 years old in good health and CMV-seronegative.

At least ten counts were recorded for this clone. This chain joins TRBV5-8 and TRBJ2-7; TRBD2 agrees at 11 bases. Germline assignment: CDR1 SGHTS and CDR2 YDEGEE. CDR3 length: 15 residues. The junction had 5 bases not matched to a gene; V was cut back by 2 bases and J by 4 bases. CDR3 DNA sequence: TGTGCCAGCAGCTTCACTAGCGGGGGACGGTACGAGCAGTACTTC. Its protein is CASSFTSGGRYEQYF.

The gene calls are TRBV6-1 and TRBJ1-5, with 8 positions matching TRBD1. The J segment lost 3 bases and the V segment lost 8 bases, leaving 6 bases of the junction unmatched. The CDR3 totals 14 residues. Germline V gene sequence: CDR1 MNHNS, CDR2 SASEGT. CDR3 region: CASVQQGDNQPQHF. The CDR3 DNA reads TGTGCCAGCGTTCAACAGGGGGACAATCAGCCCCAGCATTTT.

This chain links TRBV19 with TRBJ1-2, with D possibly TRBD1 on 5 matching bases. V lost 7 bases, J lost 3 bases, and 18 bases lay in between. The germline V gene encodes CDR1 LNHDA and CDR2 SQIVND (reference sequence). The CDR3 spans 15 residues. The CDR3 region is CASNGRGGRDYGYTF. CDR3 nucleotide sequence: TGTGCCAGTAACGGACGGGGCGGGAGAGACTATGGCTACACCTTC.

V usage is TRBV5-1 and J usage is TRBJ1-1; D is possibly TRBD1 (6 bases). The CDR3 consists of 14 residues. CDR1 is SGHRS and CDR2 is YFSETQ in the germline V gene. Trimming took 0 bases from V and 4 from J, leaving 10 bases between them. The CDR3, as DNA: TGCGCCAGCAGCTTGGGGCAGGGGTTCACTGAAGCTTTCTTT. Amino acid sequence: CASSLGQGFTEAFF.

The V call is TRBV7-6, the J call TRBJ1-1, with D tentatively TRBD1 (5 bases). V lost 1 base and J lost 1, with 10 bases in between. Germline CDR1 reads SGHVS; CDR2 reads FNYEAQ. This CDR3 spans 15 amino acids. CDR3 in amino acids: CASSLDRGWNTEAFF. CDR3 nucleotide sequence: TGTGCCAGCAGCTTAGATCGGGGGTGGAACACTGAAGCTTTCTTT. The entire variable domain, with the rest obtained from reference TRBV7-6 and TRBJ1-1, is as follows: GAGVSQSPRYKVTKRGQDVALRCDPISGHVSLYWYRQALGQGPEFLTYFNYEAQQDKSGLPNDRFSAERPEGSISTLTIQRTEQRDSAMYRCASSLDRGWNTEAFFGQGTRLTVV.

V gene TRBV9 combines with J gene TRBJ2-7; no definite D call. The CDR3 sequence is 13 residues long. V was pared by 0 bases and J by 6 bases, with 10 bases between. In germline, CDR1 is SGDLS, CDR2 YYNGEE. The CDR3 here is CASSVATRSEQYF. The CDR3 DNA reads TGTGCCAGCAGCGTAGCTACGAGGAGCGAGCAGTACTTC. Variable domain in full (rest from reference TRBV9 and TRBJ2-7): DSGVTQTPKHLITATGQRVTLRCSPRSGDLSVYWYQQSLDQGLQFLIQYYNGEERAKGNILERFSAQQFPDLHSELNLSSLELGDSALYFCASSVATRSEQYFGPGTRLTVT.

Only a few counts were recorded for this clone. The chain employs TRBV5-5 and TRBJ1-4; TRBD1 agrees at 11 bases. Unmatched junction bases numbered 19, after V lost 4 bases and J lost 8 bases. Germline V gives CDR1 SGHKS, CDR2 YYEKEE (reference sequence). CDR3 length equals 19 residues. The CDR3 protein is CASSLRTGGVGGEREKLFF. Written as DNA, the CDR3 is TGTGCCAGCAGCCTCCGGACAGGGGGCGTCGGAGGGGAACGCGAAAAACTGTTTTTT.

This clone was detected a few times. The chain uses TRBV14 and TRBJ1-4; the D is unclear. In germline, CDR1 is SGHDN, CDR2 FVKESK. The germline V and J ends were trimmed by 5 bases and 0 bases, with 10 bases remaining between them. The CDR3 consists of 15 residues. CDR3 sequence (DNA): TGTGCCAGCAGCGCCCCCGGAGCAACTAATGAAAAACTGTTTTTT. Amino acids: CASSAPGATNEKLFF.

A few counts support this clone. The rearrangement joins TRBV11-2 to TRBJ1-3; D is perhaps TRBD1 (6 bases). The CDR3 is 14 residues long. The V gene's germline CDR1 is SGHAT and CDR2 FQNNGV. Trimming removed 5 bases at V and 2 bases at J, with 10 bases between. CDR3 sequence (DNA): TGTGCCAGCAGCCGTAACAGGGCTGGAAACACCATATATTTT. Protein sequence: CASSRNRAGNTIYF.